This note documents a single TCR beta chain sequence. Its antigen is not known. The sample comes from a study of graft-versus-host responses after intestinal transplantation. Study summary: Every recipient underwent anti-thymocyte globulin induction, then tacrolimus and steroids for roughly three years. Study-wide results and caveats: Early declines in HvG clones that occurred post-transplant were associated with peak circulating GvH clone levels.

Losses at the gene ends were 4 bases for V and 0 bases for J; bases not matched to a gene: 8. The germline V gene encodes CDR1 SGHTA and CDR2 FQGNSA. The CDR3 has 17 amino acids. Sequenced by immunoSEQ multiplex PCR; TCRdb stores in-frame clones only, minus some. Here the sample spans 45,000 to 60,000 clones, 80% to 95% being singletons. The source material was unstimulated CD4+ T cells sorted from spleen or lymph node cells, sampled before transplant. The rearrangement uses TRBV7-2 and TRBJ1-3, with 8 bases aligning to TRBD1. The sequence was obtained from a human donor who was the organ donor for an intestinal transplant. The CDR3: CASSYGTGPFSGNTIYF. The DNA for the CDR3 is TGTGCCAGCAGCTATGGGACAGGACCATTCTCTGGAAACACCATATATTTT.